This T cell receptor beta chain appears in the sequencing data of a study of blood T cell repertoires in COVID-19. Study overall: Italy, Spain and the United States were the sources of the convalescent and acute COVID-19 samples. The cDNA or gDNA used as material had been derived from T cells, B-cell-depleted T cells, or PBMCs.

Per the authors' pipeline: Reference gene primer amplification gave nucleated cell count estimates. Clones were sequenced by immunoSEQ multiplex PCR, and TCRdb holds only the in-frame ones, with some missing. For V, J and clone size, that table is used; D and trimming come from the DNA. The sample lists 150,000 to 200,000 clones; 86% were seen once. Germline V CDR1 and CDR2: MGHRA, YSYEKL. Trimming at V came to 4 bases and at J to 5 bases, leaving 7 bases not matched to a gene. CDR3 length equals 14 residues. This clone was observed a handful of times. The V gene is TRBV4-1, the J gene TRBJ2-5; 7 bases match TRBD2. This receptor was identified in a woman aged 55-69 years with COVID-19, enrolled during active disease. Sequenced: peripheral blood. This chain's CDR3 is CASSREGYLETQYF. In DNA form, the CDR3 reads TGCGCCAGCAGCCGGGAGGGTTACTTGGAGACCCAGTACTTC.